This passage covers 27 T cell receptor beta chains from one sample sequenced in a study of glioma-infiltrating T cells. The iRepertoire nested amplicon-rescue multiplex PCR amplified TCR alpha and beta CDR3s from RNA. Each CDR3 protein is one row after TCRdb ran MiXCR on the multiplex PCR reads. The table lists about 380,000 distinct CDR3 sequences, roughly two fifths of them singletons, with around 12% in the top ten. Sample: glioma tissue, nonneoplastic brain tissue, or PBMCs (not recorded which). The receptors stem from a human donor with low-grade glioma or glioblastoma, undergoing nonglioma brain surgery, or in good health (not recorded which).

This clonotype was detected ten times or more. V is TRBV6-1 and J is TRBJ2-3, with D possibly matching TRBD1 (5 bases). CDR1 is MNHNS and CDR2 is SASEGT in the germline V gene. This CDR3 has 16 amino acids. Trimming stripped 5 bases from V and 6 bases from J, with 21 bases between. The CDR3 DNA reads TGTGCCAGCAGTCCGCGCCCAGGGATTGCGTTGGATACGCAGTATTTT. Its protein is CASSPRPGIALDTQYF.

V and J are TRBV20-1 and TRBJ1-5, with TRBD1 as a possible D gene (5 bases). The CDR3 length is 15 residues. The V and J ends lost 5 bases and 4 bases respectively, with 18 bases between them. CDR1 and CDR2 (germline): DFQATT, SNEGSKA (reference sequence). The CDR3 nucleotides are TGCAGTGCTCCGGGAGGGGCAGGATTTAATCAGCCCCAGCATTTT. This encodes CSAPGGAGFNQPQHF.

This clonotype was seen only a few times. CDR3 in DNA: TGTGCCAGCAGTACCCCGTTTTTACAAGTTCTCCCCTACGAGCAGTACTTC. Its protein is CASSTPFLQVLPYEQYF. This chain joins TRBV6-2 or TRBV6-3 and TRBJ2-7; no reliable D call. V was trimmed by 5 bases and J by 2 bases, leaving 22 bases between them. This CDR3 is 17 amino acids long. Looked up from germline, CDR1 is MNHEY and CDR2 is SVGEGT.

In its sample, this clonotype was seen many times. This chain links TRBV28 with TRBJ1-2; 7 bases agree with TRBD1. The trim removed 1 base at V and 7 bases at J, leaving 3 bases unmatched. CDR3 length equals 13 residues. Germline CDR1 MDHEN, CDR2 SYDVKM. CDR3 in DNA: TGTGCCAGCAGTTTATACAGGGGTCTTGGCTACACCTTC. Amino acid sequence: CASSLYRGLGYTF.

For this clonotype: Compared with germline, one end of the junction differs, possibly owing to a read error. CDR3 nucleotides: TGTGCCAGCGATACCGGGACAGGTCCCTACGAGCAGCACTTC. This codes for CASDTGTGPYEQHF. The chain couples TRBV6-2 or TRBV6-3 to TRBJ2-7, with TRBD1 matching over 8 bases. The CDR3 covers 14 residues. CDR1 MNHEY and CDR2 SVGEGT come from the germline V gene.

In the case of this clonotype: A junction end diverges from the germline sequence, so it may reflect a read error. The chain employs TRBV27 and TRBJ2-7; 7 bases agree with TRBD2. The CDR3 runs 13 residues. Germline values: CDR1 MNHEY, CDR2 SMNVEV (reference sequence). DNA for the CDR3: TGTGCCTGCAGTTCCGGGACTACCTACGAGCAGTACTTC. Protein sequence: CACSSGTTYEQYF.

This clonotype turned up a few times. This chain joins TRBV5-4 and TRBJ2-1; D may be TRBD1 (5 bases). Germline V gives CDR1 SGHNT, CDR2 YYREEE (reference sequence). This CDR3 contains 16 residues. Trimming removed 4 bases from V and 3 bases from J, with 17 bases in between. Here the CDR3 DNA reads TGTGCCAGCAGCCCCTCCTTTGCGGACATCTACAATGAGCAGTTCTTC. Protein sequence: CASSPSFADIYNEQFF.

This clonotype was recorded at least ten times. CDR3 loop: CASSSRTSGNTGELFF. As DNA, the CDR3 is TGTGCCAGCAGCTCCAGGACTAGCGGGAACACCGGGGAGCTGTTTTTT. V gene TRBV7-6 combines with J gene TRBJ2-2; TRBD2 agrees at 10 bases. J lost 1 base, V lost 4 bases, and 3 bases had no gene match. This CDR3 has 16 amino acids. The germline V gene has CDR1 SGHVS and CDR2 FNYEAQ.

This clonotype was recorded many times. The V call is TRBV6-2 or TRBV6-3, the J call TRBJ1-1; TRBD1 matches at 7 bases. Trimming took 5 bases from V and 0 from J; bases not matched to a gene: 6. Germline V gene lookup returns CDR1 MNHEY and CDR2 SVGEGT. The CDR3 loop spans 15 amino acids. The CDR3 DNA is TGTGCCAGCAGTGAACCGACAGGGATGAACACTGAAGCTTTCTTT. Amino acid sequence: CASSEPTGMNTEAFF.

This CDR3 is CATSRDRASDEQYF. DNA for the CDR3: TGTGCCACCAGCAGAGATAGGGCGAGTGACGAGCAGTACTTC. The genes are TRBV15 and TRBJ2-7; D not resolved. CDR1 LNHNV and CDR2 YYDKDF come from the germline V gene (reference sequence). Trimming left V 0 bases short and J 5 bases short, with 11 bases between. CDR3 length: 14 residues. The whole variable domain, filled in from reference TRBV15 and TRBJ2-7, reads DAMVIQNPRYQVTQFGKPVTLSCSQTLNHNVMYWYQQKSSQAPKLLFHYYDKDFNNEADTPDNFQSRRPNTSFCFLDIRSPGLGDTAMYLCATSRDRASDEQYFGPGTRLTVT.

This clonotype appeared many times. This sequence joins TRBV27 and TRBJ1-2; D is uncertain. The germline gives CDR1 MNHEY, CDR2 SMNVEV (reference sequence). The CDR3 consists of 12 residues. Trimming shortened V by 6 bases and J by 1 base, and 6 bases separated the two germline ends. The CDR3 region has the DNA TGTGCCAGCAGGAGGGATAACTATGGCTACACCTTC. It is translated as CASRRDNYGYTF.

The CDR3: CASSPSWDYEQYF. DNA of the CDR3: TGTGCCAGCTCACCTAGCTGGGACTACGAGCAGTACTTC. This chain uses TRBV18 with TRBJ2-7; D gene unclear. V was cut by 3 bases and J by 3 bases, with 9 bases left in between. The CDR3 has 13 amino acids. CDR1 and CDR2 (germline): KGHSH, LQKENI.

In its sample, this clonotype was seen a few times. The genes are TRBV7-2 and TRBJ2-7, with a possible D match to TRBD1 (6 bases). Trimming removed 1 base at V and 5 bases at J, with 9 bases between. The V gene's germline CDR1 is SGHTA and CDR2 FQGNSA. The CDR3 sequence is 13 residues long. The CDR3: CASSLDRDHEQYF. For the CDR3, the DNA is TGTGCCAGCAGCTTAGACAGGGACCACGAGCAGTACTTC. Drawing the rest from reference TRBV7-2 and TRBJ2-7, the complete variable domain is GAGVSQSPSNKVTEKGKDVELRCDPISGHTALYWYRQSLGQGLEFLIYFQGNSAPDKSGLPSDRFSAERTGGSVSTLTIQRTQQEDSAVYLCASSLDRDHEQYFGPGTRLTVT.

This clonotype has a single count. A much larger clone lies one base from this, so it may be a read error. The chain carries TRBV15 and TRBJ2-5; D uncertain. Germline CDR1 reads LNHNV; CDR2 reads YYDKDF (reference sequence). The CDR3 is made up of 14 amino acids. The CDR3 here is CATSRDRIPENQYF. DNA for the CDR3: TGTGCCACCAGCAGAGATCGGATTCCGGAGAACCAGTACTTC.

This sequence joins TRBV20-1 and TRBJ1-1, with 7 bases fitting TRBD1. Germline V gene lookup returns CDR1 DFQATT and CDR2 SNEGSKA (reference sequence). This CDR3 has 12 amino acids. V shed 6 bases and J 4 bases; nucleotides not matched to a gene: 5. The CDR3 DNA follows: TGCAGTGCGTCTTCAGGGGGCACTGAAGCTTTCTTT. It encodes CSASSGGTEAFF.

This clonotype was seen a single time. This chain joins TRBV12-3 or TRBV12-4 and TRBJ1-5, with 11 bases matching TRBD1. Unmatched junction bases numbered 7, after V lost 6 bases and J lost 9 bases. The CDR3 is 14 residues long. CDR3 DNA: TGTGCCAGCAGCTCGGGACAGGGGGGGAGGCCCCAGCATTTT. It translates to CASSSGQGGRPQHF.

This clonotype was picked up many times. V usage is TRBV15 and J usage is TRBJ2-7; perhaps TRBD2 as D (5 bases). V was cut by 4 bases and J by 5 bases, with 15 bases left in between. Germline CDR1 LNHNV, CDR2 YYDKDF (reference sequence). CDR3 length: 14 amino acids. CDR3 nucleotides: TGTGCCACCAGCAATCCAGGCCTGAGGGACGAGCAGTACTTC. Translating gives CATSNPGLRDEQYF.

The CDR3 spells CASSSGGNYGYTF. The CDR3 DNA reads as TGTGCCAGCAGCTCAGGCGGAAACTATGGCTACACCTTC. The chain combines TRBV14 with TRBJ1-2; D is unclear. This CDR3 is built from 13 residues. Germline V gene lookup returns CDR1 SGHDN and CDR2 FVKESK. Trimming cost V 5 bases and J 2 bases, with 9 bases left between them.

This clonotype was observed at least ten times. The chain is built from TRBV6-1 and TRBJ1-1; D might be TRBD1 (5 bases). The CDR3 has 13 residues. The V and J ends lost 4 bases and 3 bases respectively, with 9 bases between them. Germline CDR1 reads MNHNS; CDR2 reads SASEGT. The CDR3 reads CASSVQAYTEAFF. The CDR3 DNA reads as TGTGCCAGCAGTGTACAGGCCTACACTGAAGCTTTCTTT.

At least ten counts were recorded for this clonotype. J is TRBJ2-7 and V is TRBV28; the D is unclear. Trimming left V 6 bases short and J 5 bases short, with 11 bases between. Germline CDR1 and CDR2: MDHEN and SYDVKM. This CDR3 has 12 residues. The CDR3 spells CASSILSNEQYF. As DNA, the CDR3 is TGTGCCAGCAGCATCCTTAGTAACGAGCAGTACTTC.

This rearrangement joins TRBV19 to TRBJ2-1, with 14 positions matching TRBD2. This CDR3 spans 18 amino acids. In germline, CDR1 is LNHDA, CDR2 SQIVND (reference sequence). Germline trimming cut 1 base from V and 5 bases from J; bases unmatched to any gene: 7. CDR3 nucleotide sequence: TGTGCCAGTAGTATAGTGCGGGGACTAGCGGGAGCGGACAATGAGCAGTTCTTC. Its translation is CASSIVRGLAGADNEQFF.

This clonotype has just a few counts. The V call is TRBV4-3, the J call TRBJ2-3; 9 bases are a match to TRBD2. V dropped 0 bases and J dropped 2; count of bases not matched to a gene: 6. The CDR3 has 17 residues. Germline CDR1 and CDR2: LGHNA and YSLEER. The CDR3 DNA reads as TGCGCCAGCAGCCAAGATGGGCGGGAGGGGTACACAGATACGCAGTATTTT. Translation gives CASSQDGREGYTDTQYF.

This chain joins TRBV4-1 and TRBJ2-7, with a weak D call TRBD1 (6 bases). Trimming left V 0 bases short and J 3 bases short, with 15 bases between. In germline, CDR1 is MGHRA, CDR2 YSYEKL. The CDR3 contains 16 residues. The CDR3, as DNA: TGCGCCAGCAGCCAAGATTGGGCAGGGGCCGTCTACGAGCAGTACTTC. Encoded protein: CASSQDWAGAVYEQYF.

This clonotype was seen ten or more times. CDR3 nucleotides: TGCTCAGGGGCGGTCTCCTACAATGAGCAGTTCTTC. Translation: CSGAVSYNEQFF. The chain carries TRBV20-1 and TRBJ2-1; D perhaps matches TRBD1 (6 bases). Germline V gives CDR1 DFQATT, CDR2 SNEGSKA (reference sequence). This CDR3 comprises 12 residues.

Concerning this clonotype itself: A much larger clonotype is one base distant, so this may be a read error. The chain combines TRBV6-2 or TRBV6-3 with TRBJ1-2; D not certain. The CDR3 is 13 amino acids. Germline V gives CDR1 MNHEY, CDR2 SVGEGT. The CDR3, as DNA: TGTGCCATCAGTGACCAAGAAAACTATGGCTACACCTTC. It yields the protein CAISDQENYGYTF.

This sequence joins TRBV18 and TRBJ2-5; perhaps TRBD1 as D (6 bases). The CDR3 is made up of 13 amino acids. CDR1 and CDR2 (germline): KGHSH, LQKENI. V was trimmed by 3 bases and J by 4 bases, leaving 9 bases between them. The DNA for the CDR3 is TGTGCCAGCTCACCCGGACAGCCAGAGACCCAGTACTTC. It translates to CASSPGQPETQYF.

This chain connects TRBV20-1 to TRBJ2-7; TRBD1 agrees at 11 bases. J lost 4 bases, V lost 6 bases, and 8 bases had no gene match. The CDR3 is 14 residues long. The germline CDR1 and CDR2 sequences are DFQATT and SNEGSKA (reference sequence). CDR3 nucleotide sequence: TGCAGTGCCTCTTCGGACAGGGGGCAGTACGAGCAGTACTTC. Its protein product is CSASSDRGQYEQYF.